This entry concerns a single TCR beta chain. Its cognate antigen is unknown. This entry belongs to a study of T cell responses to AZD1222 COVID-19 vaccine. Using immunoSEQ multiplex PCR, the repertoire was profiled, and TCRdb retains in-frame clones only, with some absent. Found here are some 130,000 clones, 90% of them singletons; the top ten hold approximately 1.6%. Between the trimmed V and J ends, which lost 0 bases and 3 bases, there was a span of 9 bases. The CDR3 runs 13 residues. Looked up from germline, CDR1 is SQVTM and CDR2 is ANQGSEA. Points from the study as a whole: Clonal diversity may have been underestimated in mostly white British donors. A reported finding is that nearly half of spike-specific TCRs target unmutated variant regions. Among vaccine-associated CD4 TCRs, coverage spanned spike, with dominance at 160-218 and 743-854.

The chain is built from TRBV29-1 and TRBJ2-7; D gene uncertain. Sequencing used peripheral blood, obtained on day 0 of AZD1222 vaccination. The sequence came from an adult in good health. Here the CDR3 reads CSVEEGWNYEQYF. The CDR3 DNA reads TGCAGCGTTGAAGAGGGCTGGAACTACGAGCAGTACTTC.